The entry that follows covers one T cell receptor beta chain sequence. At least ten counts were recorded for this clonotype. Its antigen target is currently unknown. Base qualities are missing; no much larger clone stands one base away. Stable Graves' hyperthyroidism was defined as the absence of progression to ophthalmopathy over 18 months of follow-up. The hyperthyroidism patients were between 18 and 65 years old and newly diagnosed, with a disease duration of less than 2 months. The study excluded patients with uncontrolled infections, other autoimmune diseases, pregnancy or lactation. Diagnoses were established on the basis of clinical symptoms, serum thyroxine and TRAb, thyroid ultrasound, and orbital computed tomography. Ficoll-Paque density gradient centrifugation was used to isolate PBMCs from around 9.1 ml of fresh peripheral blood. Total RNA was extracted with Trizol reagent, and quality was checked on an Agilent 2100 Bioanalyzer.

These data originate in a study of T cells in Graves' hyperthyroidism and ophthalmopathy (dated by TCRdb to the late 2010s). About the investigation overall: Peripheral blood was collected at initial diagnosis, before any treatment. In six Graves' hyperthyroidism patients, the study also compared T-cell repertoires from thyroid tissue with T-cell repertoires from blood. Once sampling was done, hyperthyroidism patients were given methimazole at a starting dose of 30 mg daily, whereas ophthalmopathy patients were given high-dose intravenous methylprednisolone. Whether ophthalmopathy could be predicted prospectively was tested in an independent validation cohort made up of 18 hyperthyroidism patients plus 17 patients who later progressed to ophthalmopathy. The paper reports TCR Vbeta CDR3 sequencing of fewer than 150 peripheral blood samples: around 45 ophthalmopathy, about 75 hyperthyroidism and around 17 progressor patients. To identify TCR V-J signatures that set the groups apart, the researchers used a discovery cohort of 100 patients, made up of under 45 with Graves' ophthalmopathy and 57 with stable Graves' hyperthyroidism. The roughly 100 discovery patients were divided at random into training and test sets in a 7:3 ratio. Overall study results and their limits: A 13 V-J signature model separated ophthalmopathy from stable hyperthyroidism, with 87.88% sensitivity and roughly 81% specificity in cross-validation and 80%/75% in testing. During validation, the model predicted progression to ophthalmopathy a median of around six months ahead of onset, with around 70% sensitivity and roughly 72% specificity. Most expanded thyroid clonotypes (frequency above 0.001) were also detected in blood, suggesting blood repertoires may reflect thyroid immune responses. Sample size was not statistically predetermined, and blinding of investigators to group allocation was not performed.

TCR beta CDR3 regions were amplified from RNA transcripts. The TCR CDR3 was subjected to a first round of RT-PCR using the HTBI primer set and the Qiagen OneStep RT-PCR kit. A second multiplex PCR round built the libraries, followed by size selection and purification. Paired-end sequencing of the libraries was performed with 100 bp reads on an Illumina HiSeq2000. As for the original processing: SOAPnuke was used to process the raw data, with reads discarded if the reads contained adapters or uncalled bases, had a mean Phred below 15, or lacked an exact constant-primer or identifier match. High-quality paired reads were merged using COPE v1.2.5, and each unique nucleotide sequence was defined as a clonotype. Clonotypes were aligned to IMGT TRBV, TRBD and TRBJ reference segments using MiTCR v1.1. The analysis included only V-J combinations with a frequency above 0.0001, which together covered around 99% of the repertoires. A TCS score was defined as the ratio of F50 (clonal expansion) to E x V (chaos), with BLOSUM62-based TCRdist applied between CDR3 peptides within each V-J. Welch's t-statistics and random forest reduced just over 500 V-J features to 13, which were used in a naive Bayes classifier (R e1071). TCRdb reanalyzed the raw reads on its own, using fastp at Q25 for trimming and MiXCR for clone calling, and kept in-frame beta chains. Identical CDR3 protein sequences are pooled into one entry, listed with their most common genes and DNA. These V and J calls are TCRdb output, not the study's own analysis. The sample table shows under 450,000 distinct CDR3 sequences, and about 15% are seen once. Together, the top ten hold 13% to 15% of the sample.

Including cysteine and phenylalanine, the CDR3 has 15 amino acids. Only CDR3 DNA remains: 45 bases, in frame from the first base. The V end gives up 0 bases and the J end 4 bases, leaving 5 bases in the junction not matched to a gene. CDR1 is given as DFQATT and CDR2 as SNEGSKA, both from the germline V gene (reference sequence). The sequencing input was blood. This clonotype was obtained from a woman in her late teens or twenties with Graves' hyperthyroidism. The chain is made from TRBV20-1 and TRBJ1-5; the junction holds 8 bases that match TRBD1. The DNA is TGCAGTGCTAGAGATCCGGGACAGGCGAATCAGCCCCAGCATTTT. This is translated as CSARDPGQANQPQHF.